These T cell receptor beta chains were read from a single sample in a study of the immune and genomic landscape of osteosarcoma. TCRdb's table, derived via immunoSEQ multiplex PCR, lists solely in-frame clones and lacks some. Of about 5,100 clones listed, around 80% are singletons. Specimen: osteosarcoma tumor tissue from the lung. These TCRs come from a human donor with osteosarcoma. CDR3s include the opening cysteine and the closing phenylalanine or tryptophan. Each record gives: clone size, J gene, V gene, D gene, CDR3 protein, CDR3 DNA. D genes are given only for firm matches. Not all rows give a size; the values are once, few, many and, for expanded clones, a class.

clone_size: NA
j_call: TRBJ2-1
v_call: TRBV11-2
d_call: TRBD2
cdr3_aa: CASSLGPGLALHNEQFF
cdr3_nt: TGTGCCAGCAGCTTGGGTCCGGGACTAGCTTTACACAATGAGCAGTTCTTC

clone_size: NA
j_call: TRBJ2-7
v_call: TRBV6-5
d_call: TRBD2
cdr3_aa: CASSSFSGRIDEQYF
cdr3_nt: TGTGCCAGCAGTTCCTTTAGCGGGAGGATCGACGAGCAGTACTTC

clone_size: NA
j_call: TRBJ2-3
v_call: TRBV29-1
d_call: NA
cdr3_aa: CSVAHGTSGMGYF
cdr3_nt: NA

clone_size: NA
j_call: TRBJ2-5
v_call: TRBV29-1
d_call: TRBD1
cdr3_aa: CSDYRGNGGTQYF
cdr3_nt: TGCAGCGACTACAGGGGAAATGGTGGGACCCAGTACTTC

clone_size: NA
j_call: TRBJ2-1
v_call: TRBV2
d_call: TRBD2
cdr3_aa: CASSVLAERNNEQFF
cdr3_nt: TGTGCCAGCAGTGTACTAGCGGAAAGAAACAATGAGCAGTTCTTC

clone_size: NA
j_call: TRBJ1-5
v_call: TRBV30
d_call: NA
cdr3_aa: CAWSVWGAGGPQHF
cdr3_nt: TGTGCCTGGAGTGTATGGGGGGCCGGTGGGCCCCAGCATTTT

clone_size: NA
j_call: TRBJ2-3
v_call: TRBV5-6
d_call: NA
cdr3_aa: CASSPLKWGIDTDTQYF
cdr3_nt: TGTGCCAGCAGTCCCCTGAAATGGGGGATAGACACAGATACGCAGTATTTT

clone_size: NA
j_call: TRBJ2-1
v_call: TRBV5-1
d_call: TRBD2
cdr3_aa: CASSLQGLATAYNEQFF
cdr3_nt: TGCGCCAGCAGCTTGCAGGGACTAGCGACCGCTTACAATGAGCAGTTCTTC

clone_size: NA
j_call: TRBJ2-1
v_call: TRBV13
d_call: TRBD2
cdr3_aa: CASSFRGGRATDEQFF
cdr3_nt: TGTGCCAGCAGCTTTAGGGGCGGGAGGGCCACGGATGAGCAGTTCTTC

clone_size: NA
j_call: TRBJ2-1
v_call: TRBV25-1
d_call: TRBD2
cdr3_aa: CASSVPSGRTPYNEQFF
cdr3_nt: TGTGCCAGCAGTGTCCCTAGCGGGAGGACCCCCTACAATGAGCAGTTCTTC

clone_size: NA
j_call: TRBJ2-1
v_call: TRBV7-3
d_call: NA
cdr3_aa: CASSLSIGGEQFF
cdr3_nt: TGTGCCAGCAGCTTAAGTATAGGGGGAGAGCAGTTCTTC

clone_size: NA
j_call: TRBJ2-3
v_call: TRBV5-1
d_call: TRBD2
cdr3_aa: CASSLRTSGSVTDTQYF
cdr3_nt: TGCGCCAGCAGCTTACGGACTAGCGGGAGTGTCACAGATACGCAGTATTTT

clone_size: NA
j_call: TRBJ2-1
v_call: TRBV4-1
d_call: TRBD2
cdr3_aa: CASSRGLVLNEQFF
cdr3_nt: TGCGCCAGCAGCCGCGGACTAGTGCTCAATGAGCAGTTCTTC

clone_size: few
j_call: TRBJ2-5
v_call: TRBV27
d_call: NA
cdr3_aa: CASSSQSWETQYF
cdr3_nt: TGTGCCAGCAGTTCGCAGAGTTGGGAGACCCAGTACTTC

clone_size: NA
j_call: TRBJ2-3
v_call: TRBV4-1
d_call: NA
cdr3_aa: CASSRLGVPSTDTQYF
cdr3_nt: TGCGCCAGCAGCCGATTAGGAGTACCCAGCACAGATACGCAGTATTTT

clone_size: NA
j_call: TRBJ1-3
v_call: TRBV4-1
d_call: NA
cdr3_aa: CASSQVNRQPIYGNTIYF
cdr3_nt: TGCGCCAGCAGCCAAGTAAATAGACAGCCGATCTATGGAAACACCATATATTTT

clone_size: NA
j_call: TRBJ1-5
v_call: TRBV27
d_call: NA
cdr3_aa: CASSFGGNQPQHF
cdr3_nt: TGTGCCAGCAGTTTCGGGGGTAATCAGCCCCAGCATTTT

clone_size: NA
j_call: TRBJ2-3
v_call: TRBV7-8
d_call: NA
cdr3_aa: CASSFTGPTDTQYF
cdr3_nt: TGTGCCAGCAGCTTTACAGGGCCCACAGATACGCAGTATTTT

clone_size: NA
j_call: TRBJ2-2
v_call: TRBV19
d_call: TRBD2
cdr3_aa: CASSPGLAGGVTGELFF
cdr3_nt: TGTGCCAGTAGTCCAGGACTAGCGGGAGGAGTTACCGGGGAGCTGTTTTTT

clone_size: NA
j_call: TRBJ1-4
v_call: TRBV19
d_call: TRBD1
cdr3_aa: CASSPGTANEKLFF
cdr3_nt: TGTGCCAGTAGTCCCGGGACAGCGAATGAAAAACTGTTTTTT

clone_size: NA
j_call: TRBJ1-1
v_call: TRBV11-1
d_call: NA
cdr3_aa: CASAPGSLNTEAFF
cdr3_nt: TGTGCCAGCGCCCCCGGAAGTTTGAACACTGAAGCTTTCTTT

clone_size: medium-sized
j_call: TRBJ1-5
v_call: TRBV9
d_call: TRBD1
cdr3_aa: CASSASGQTHQPQHF
cdr3_nt: TGTGCCAGCAGCGCATCGGGACAGACCCATCAGCCCCAGCATTTT

clone_size: NA
j_call: TRBJ1-2
v_call: TRBV6-6
d_call: NA
cdr3_aa: CASSYSGALDGYTF
cdr3_nt: TGTGCCAGCAGTTACTCAGGGGCTCTCGATGGCTACACCTTC

clone_size: NA
j_call: TRBJ2-3
v_call: TRBV6-6
d_call: NA
cdr3_aa: CASSRAEMRTDTQYF
cdr3_nt: TGTGCCAGCAGTCGAGCGGAAATGCGCACAGATACGCAGTATTTT

clone_size: NA
j_call: TRBJ2-5
v_call: TRBV11-3
d_call: NA
cdr3_aa: CASSPGVQEETQYF
cdr3_nt: TGTGCCAGCAGCCCGGGGGTACAGGAAGAGACCCAGTACTTC

clone_size: NA
j_call: TRBJ2-5
v_call: TRBV7-9
d_call: NA
cdr3_aa: CASSSGASESDF
cdr3_nt: TGTGCCAGCAGTTCCGGGGCTTCCGAGTCCGACTTC

clone_size: NA
j_call: TRBJ2-1
v_call: TRBV7-8
d_call: TRBD2
cdr3_aa: CASSSLPTSGRAPRDEQFF
cdr3_nt: TGTGCCAGCAGCTCACTCCCTACTAGCGGGAGGGCCCCTCGGGATGAGCAGTTCTTC

clone_size: NA
j_call: TRBJ2-5
v_call: TRBV18
d_call: NA
cdr3_aa: CASSLAQETQYF
cdr3_nt: TGTGCCAGCTCACTTGCCCAAGAGACCCAGTACTTC